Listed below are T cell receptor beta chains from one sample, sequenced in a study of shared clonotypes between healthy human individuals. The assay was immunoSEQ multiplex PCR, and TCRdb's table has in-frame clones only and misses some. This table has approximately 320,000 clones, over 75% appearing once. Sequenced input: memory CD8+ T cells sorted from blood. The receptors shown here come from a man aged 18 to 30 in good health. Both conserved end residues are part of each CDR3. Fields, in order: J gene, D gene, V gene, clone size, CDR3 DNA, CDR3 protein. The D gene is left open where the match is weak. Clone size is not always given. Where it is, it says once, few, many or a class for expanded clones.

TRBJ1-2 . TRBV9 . TGTGCCAGCAGCGTCGGCGCGGCGAACTATGGCTACACCTTC CASSVGAANYGYTF
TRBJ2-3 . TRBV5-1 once TGCGCCAGCAGCTTGGCTAGGGGCAGCACAGATACGCAGTATTTT CASSLARGSTDTQYF
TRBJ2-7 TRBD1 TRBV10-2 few TGCGCCAGCAGTGAACAGGGGAAACCCTACGAGCAGTACTTC CASSEQGKPYEQYF
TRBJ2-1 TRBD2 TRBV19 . TGTGCCAGTAGTATAGAGCTAGCGGGGGGGCTGAGTGAGCAGTTCTTC CASSIELAGGLSEQFF
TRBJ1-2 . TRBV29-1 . TGCAGCGTTGAGGACACCTCCTATGGCTACACCTTC CSVEDTSYGYTF
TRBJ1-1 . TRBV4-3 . TGCGCCAGCAGCCAAGAGAGAAGACAGTCTGAAGCTTTCTTT CASSQERRQSEAFF
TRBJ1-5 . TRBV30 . TGTGCCTGGAGCCCCGGCAATAGCAATCAGCCCCAGCATTTT CAWSPGNSNQPQHF
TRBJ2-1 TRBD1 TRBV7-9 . TGTGCCAGCAGCCCTGCAGGGGGCGATGAGCAGTTCTTC CASSPAGGDEQFF
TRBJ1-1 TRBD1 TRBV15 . TGTGCCACCAGCAGCCTCCCGTCAGGGGGCGTGAACACTGAAGCTTTCTTT CATSSLPSGGVNTEAFF
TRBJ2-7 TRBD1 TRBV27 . TGTGCCAGCAGTCCCTCCGGGGCGAGGGGGCAGATCTACGAGCAGTACTTC CASSPSGARGQIYEQYF
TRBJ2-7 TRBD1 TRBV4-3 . TGCGCCAGCAGCCAAGTTTGGGCAGGGGGATCCTACGAGCAGTACTTC CASSQVWAGGSYEQYF
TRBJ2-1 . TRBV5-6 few TGTGCCAGCAGCTTGTGGTGGCTTTCCGGCGGTGAGCAGTTCTTC CASSLWWLSGGEQFF
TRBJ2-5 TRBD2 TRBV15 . TGTGCCACCAGCAGAGATCCTCTACTAGCGGGAATCCAAGAGACCCAGTACTTC CATSRDPLLAGIQETQYF
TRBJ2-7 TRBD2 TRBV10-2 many TGCGCCAGCCAGACTAGCGGCTCCTACGAGCAGTACTTC CASQTSGSYEQYF
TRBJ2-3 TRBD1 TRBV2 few TGTGCCGATCGACAGGGGGCTGCAGATACGCAGTATTTT CADRQGAADTQYF
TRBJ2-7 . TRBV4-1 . TGCGCCAGCAGCCAAGTTCTTGAGAGTTACTACGAGCAGTACTTC CASSQVLESYYEQYF
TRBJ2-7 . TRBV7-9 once TGTGCCAGCAGCTTAGCGCTTCCTAGCTACGAGCAGTACTTC CASSLALPSYEQYF
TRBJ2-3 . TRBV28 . TGTGCCAGCAGTTTAAATGGGTACGCAGATACGCAGTATTTT CASSLNGYADTQYF
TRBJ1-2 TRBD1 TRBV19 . TGTGCCAGTAGTCCAACGGGACAGGGAGTTAACTATGGCTACACCTTC CASSPTGQGVNYGYTF
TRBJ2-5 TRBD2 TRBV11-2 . TGTGCCAGCAGCTTAGCCGTGGGACTAGCGGGAGTCTACCAAGAGACCCAGTACTTC CASSLAVGLAGVYQETQYF
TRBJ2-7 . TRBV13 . TGTGCCAGCAGCTTAGTGGGAGGCGAGCAGTACTTC CASSLVGGEQYF
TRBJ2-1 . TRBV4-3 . TGCGCCAGCAGCCAAGTCAGCGGAGGCTGGAATGAGCAGTTCTTC CASSQVSGGWNEQFF
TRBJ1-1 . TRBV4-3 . TGCGCCAGCAGCCAATCGTGGTGGGCAGGGAACCGCCTCGTTTATACTGAAGCTTTCTTT CASSQSWWAGNRLVYTEAFF
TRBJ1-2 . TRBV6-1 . TGTGCCAGCAGTGAGCCCGACAGCCCTCTCGGCTACACCTTC CASSEPDSPLGYTF
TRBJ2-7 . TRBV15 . TGTGCCACCAGGGAGGGTCCATCCTACGAGCAGTACTTC CATREGPSYEQYF
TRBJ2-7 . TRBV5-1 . TGCGCCAGCAGCTTGGAGGGGGGTCGCAACGAGCAGTACTTC CASSLEGGRNEQYF
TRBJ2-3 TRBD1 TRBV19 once TGTGCCAGTAGTACTTCCGGGACAGGGTGGAGCACAGATACGCAGTATTTT CASSTSGTGWSTDTQYF
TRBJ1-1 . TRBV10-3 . TGTGCCATCAGTGAGTCAGCATCGGACACTGAAGCTTTCTTT CAISESASDTEAFF
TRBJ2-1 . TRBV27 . TGTGCCAGCAGTCCCAGGACTAACTACAATGAGCAGTTCTTC CASSPRTNYNEQFF
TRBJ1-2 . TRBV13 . TGTGCCAGCAGCTTAGGCCTCGAGGGGGGTAACTATGGCTACACCTTC CASSLGLEGGNYGYTF
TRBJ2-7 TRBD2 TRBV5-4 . TGTGCCAGCAGCTTGAGCGGGAGCTCCTACGAGCAGTACTTC CASSLSGSSYEQYF
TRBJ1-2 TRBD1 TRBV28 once TGTGCCAGCAGTTTACTCATACGGACAGGGGCTATTACTGGCTACACCTTC CASSLLIRTGAITGYTF
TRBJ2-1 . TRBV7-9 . TGTGCCAGCAGCTCGGCCTCTGGGCCCTACAATGAGCAGTTCTTC CASSSASGPYNEQFF
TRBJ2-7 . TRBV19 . TGTGCCAGTAGTCCGAGGGGGATACACGAGCAGTACTTC CASSPRGIHEQYF
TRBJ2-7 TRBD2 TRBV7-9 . TGTGCCAGCAGCCACGGACTAGAGCGAATTGTAAGCGAGCAGTACTTC CASSHGLERIVSEQYF
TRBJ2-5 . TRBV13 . TGTGCCAGCAGCGTTACCTACAGGGTCCGAGAGACCCAGTACTTC CASSVTYRVRETQYF
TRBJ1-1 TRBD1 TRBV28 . TGTGCCAGCAGACCGGGACAGGGGAACACTGAAGCTTTCTTT CASRPGQGNTEAFF
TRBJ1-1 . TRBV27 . TGTGCCAGCAGCCCCGGACAGATGAACACTGAAGCTTTCTTT CASSPGQMNTEAFF
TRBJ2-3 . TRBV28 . TGTGCCAGCACGCCGGGAGACAGGGTCACAGATACGCAGTATTTT CASTPGDRVTDTQYF
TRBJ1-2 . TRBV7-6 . TGTGCCAGCAGCTTAGGGGAGGGTGGCTACACCTTC CASSLGEGGYTF
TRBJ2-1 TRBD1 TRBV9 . TGTGCCAGCAGCGTAGGCGGGGGACAGGGCTACAATGAGCAGTTCTTC CASSVGGGQGYNEQFF
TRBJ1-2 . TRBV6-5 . TGTGCCAGCGCCGTGCTGACAGGTTTGGATGGCTACACCTTC CASAVLTGLDGYTF
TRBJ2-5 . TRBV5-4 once TGTGCCAGCGCAGGGACAAATCAAGAGACCCAGTACTTC CASAGTNQETQYF
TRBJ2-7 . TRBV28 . TGTGCCAGCAGTCCTAGGGGGGGGGCTGGACACGAGCAGTACTTC CASSPRGGAGHEQYF
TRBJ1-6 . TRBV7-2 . TGTGCCAGCAGCCCGGGCCCGAGGGGTTCACCCCTCCACTTT CASSPGPRGSPLHF
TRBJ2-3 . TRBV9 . TGTGCCAGCAGCCCAGACGGGAACACAGATACGCAGTATTTT CASSPDGNTDTQYF
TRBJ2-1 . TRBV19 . TGTGCCAGTAGTATTGATGAGGAGCATGAGCAGTTCTTC CASSIDEEHEQFF
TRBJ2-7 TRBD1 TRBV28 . TGTGCCAGCAGTTTCCTGGTCGGGACAGGGATTAGCTCCTACGAGCAGTACTTC CASSFLVGTGISSYEQYF
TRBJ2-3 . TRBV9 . TGTGCCAGCAGCGTAGAGGAGAGGACAGCCTCTACGCAGTATTTT CASSVEERTASTQYF
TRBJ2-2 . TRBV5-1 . TGCGCCAGCAGCTTGTACACTCCCAATCCCGGGGAGCTGTTTTTT CASSLYTPNPGELFF
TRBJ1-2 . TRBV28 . TGTGCCAGCAGCCGGACGGACTATGGCTACACCTTC CASSRTDYGYTF